This is a list of T cell receptor beta chains from one sample in a study of blood T cell repertoires in COVID-19. Data came from immunoSEQ multiplex PCR; TCRdb stores just in-frame clones and leaves some out. The table shows about 350,000 clones, with approximately 90% occurring only once. The sample consisted of peripheral blood. The receptor set was obtained from a woman aged 55-69 years with COVID-19, enrolled during active disease. The CDR3 runs from the conserved cysteine through the conserved F or W. The order of the fields is V gene, J gene, D gene, CDR3 protein. D genes are given only for firm matches.

v_gene: TRBV7-8; j_gene: TRBJ1-1; d_gene: TRBD1; CDR3aa: CASSLGTGTEAFF
v_gene: TRBV18; j_gene: TRBJ1-4; d_gene: NA; CDR3aa: CASSPGGASNEKLFF
v_gene: TRBV19; j_gene: TRBJ2-6; d_gene: TRBD1; CDR3aa: CASSKQGTGANVLTF
v_gene: TRBV19; j_gene: TRBJ2-5; d_gene: NA; CDR3aa: CASSRRVAQGGETQYF
v_gene: TRBV5-1; j_gene: TRBJ2-3; d_gene: TRBD1; CDR3aa: CASSRQGGTDTQYF
v_gene: TRBV5-5; j_gene: TRBJ1-6; d_gene: NA; CDR3aa: CASSLVQGISPLHF
v_gene: TRBV2; j_gene: TRBJ2-5; d_gene: NA; CDR3aa: CARYDGETQYF
v_gene: TRBV6-5; j_gene: TRBJ1-5; d_gene: NA; CDR3aa: CASRGTGNQPQHF
v_gene: TRBV27; j_gene: TRBJ1-2; d_gene: NA; CDR3aa: CASSRWAGNGYTF
v_gene: TRBV18; j_gene: TRBJ2-1; d_gene: TRBD1; CDR3aa: CASSPQGAGEQFF
v_gene: TRBV27; j_gene: TRBJ1-1; d_gene: NA; CDR3aa: CASSLSLRAEAFF
v_gene: TRBV7-8; j_gene: TRBJ1-6; d_gene: NA; CDR3aa: CASSSAPGSYNSPLHF
v_gene: TRBV18; j_gene: TRBJ1-1; d_gene: NA; CDR3aa: CASSPLSTNTEAFF
v_gene: TRBV27; j_gene: TRBJ1-2; d_gene: TRBD1; CDR3aa: CASSGAGDRGRSINYGYTF
v_gene: TRBV2; j_gene: TRBJ1-1; d_gene: NA; CDR3aa: CASSEALQDFTEAFF
v_gene: TRBV11-2; j_gene: TRBJ1-2; d_gene: TRBD1; CDR3aa: CASSLRRQGYYGYTF
v_gene: TRBV28; j_gene: TRBJ1-4; d_gene: NA; CDR3aa: CASLKRGGTNEKLFF
v_gene: TRBV20-1; j_gene: TRBJ1-1; d_gene: NA; CDR3aa: CSALDIQAFF
v_gene: TRBV24-1; j_gene: TRBJ2-1; d_gene: NA; CDR3aa: CATSDAGHTYNEQFF
v_gene: TRBV30; j_gene: TRBJ2-5; d_gene: NA; CDR3aa: CAWSRGLQETQYF
v_gene: TRBV5-1; j_gene: TRBJ1-5; d_gene: TRBD1; CDR3aa: CASSRTGDNQPQHF
v_gene: TRBV11-2; j_gene: TRBJ2-7; d_gene: TRBD2; CDR3aa: CASSLGTSGLEQYF
v_gene: TRBV9; j_gene: TRBJ2-1; d_gene: NA; CDR3aa: CASSVALGLGAQSGEQFF
v_gene: TRBV6-6; j_gene: TRBJ1-1; d_gene: TRBD1; CDR3aa: CASILQGTEAFF
v_gene: TRBV7-9; j_gene: TRBJ1-1; d_gene: TRBD1; CDR3aa: CASSFPGGVANTEAFF
v_gene: TRBV5-1; j_gene: TRBJ1-2; d_gene: NA; CDR3aa: CASSLDRVNYGYTF
v_gene: TRBV5-4; j_gene: TRBJ2-3; d_gene: TRBD2; CDR3aa: CASSLPRGAIDTQYF
v_gene: TRBV15; j_gene: TRBJ1-5; d_gene: TRBD1; CDR3aa: CATSRPDRGSNQPQHF
v_gene: TRBV19; j_gene: TRBJ2-1; d_gene: NA; CDR3aa: CASSIGGAYNEQFF
v_gene: TRBV19; j_gene: TRBJ1-2; d_gene: NA; CDR3aa: CASGTFVAYTF
v_gene: TRBV2; j_gene: TRBJ2-3; d_gene: NA; CDR3aa: CASSERLVADTQYF
v_gene: TRBV5-5; j_gene: TRBJ2-2; d_gene: TRBD2; CDR3aa: CASSFWGGNTGELFF
v_gene: TRBV2; j_gene: TRBJ1-2; d_gene: TRBD1; CDR3aa: CASKEGQGLNYGYTF
v_gene: TRBV28; j_gene: TRBJ1-1; d_gene: NA; CDR3aa: CATMGPWVSAEAFF
v_gene: TRBV7-2; j_gene: TRBJ1-1; d_gene: TRBD1; CDR3aa: CASSSLDRVPNTEAFF
v_gene: TRBV29-1; j_gene: TRBJ1-2; d_gene: NA; CDR3aa: CSVEDTVYGYTF
v_gene: TRBV7-6; j_gene: TRBJ2-3; d_gene: TRBD2; CDR3aa: CASSHMGGRDTQYF
v_gene: TRBV29-1; j_gene: TRBJ1-1; d_gene: NA; CDR3aa: CSVTGVGGTEAFF
v_gene: TRBV11-3; j_gene: TRBJ2-1; d_gene: NA; CDR3aa: CASSLGGGGKFF
v_gene: TRBV7-9; j_gene: TRBJ2-5; d_gene: TRBD1; CDR3aa: CASSQEGGQYGTQYF
v_gene: TRBV9; j_gene: TRBJ1-1; d_gene: TRBD1; CDR3aa: CASSGQGSTEAFF
v_gene: TRBV6-5; j_gene: TRBJ2-1; d_gene: TRBD1; CDR3aa: CASRPTGGEQFF
v_gene: TRBV28; j_gene: TRBJ2-7; d_gene: NA; CDR3aa: CASSLLGGLSYEQYF
v_gene: TRBV9; j_gene: TRBJ2-2; d_gene: TRBD1; CDR3aa: CASSKRGDRNTGELFF
v_gene: TRBV5-6; j_gene: TRBJ1-2; d_gene: NA; CDR3aa: CASSLTGRGYTF
v_gene: TRBV19; j_gene: TRBJ1-4; d_gene: NA; CDR3aa: CASRSRTKTNEKLFF
v_gene: TRBV24-1; j_gene: TRBJ1-2; d_gene: TRBD1; CDR3aa: CATSDLTGGLLSYTF
v_gene: TRBV29-1; j_gene: TRBJ2-1; d_gene: NA; CDR3aa: CSVDMRLDNEQFF
v_gene: TRBV15; j_gene: TRBJ1-1; d_gene: NA; CDR3aa: CATSRTPRGSVEAFF
v_gene: TRBV3-1/TRBV3-2; j_gene: TRBJ1-1; d_gene: TRBD1; CDR3aa: CASSLTGDTEAFF
v_gene: TRBV6-5; j_gene: TRBJ1-6; d_gene: TRBD1; CDR3aa: CASTQDREYNSPLHF
v_gene: TRBV10-3; j_gene: TRBJ2-1; d_gene: NA; CDR3aa: CAITGSGGEQFF
v_gene: TRBV6-5; j_gene: TRBJ1-6; d_gene: TRBD1; CDR3aa: CASSHSTGVNSPLHF
v_gene: TRBV29-1; j_gene: TRBJ1-2; d_gene: TRBD1; CDR3aa: CSVDFGTGGYGYTF
v_gene: TRBV5-6; j_gene: TRBJ1-3; d_gene: NA; CDR3aa: CASSFPQGSGNTIYF
v_gene: TRBV6-2/TRBV6-3; j_gene: TRBJ2-1; d_gene: TRBD2; CDR3aa: CASSSSPPLAGGSSYNEQFF
v_gene: TRBV9; j_gene: TRBJ2-5; d_gene: NA; CDR3aa: CASTKGQDQETQYF